This TCR beta chain was sequenced during a study of Ad26.COV2.S vaccination and SARS-CoV-2 variants. General study findings and limits: For non-spike TCRs, breadth in vaccine recipients resembled that in placebo recipients. Post-vaccination spike-specific CD8+ and CD4+ T cell responses reportedly had substantial breadth.

About this clone: Its antigen is not identified. Other DNA sequences in this sample translate to the same CDR3.

This sample's treatment: 15 to 20 received Ad26.COV2.S at low or high dose, single or two shots; five or six received placebo; per-sample allocation not given. Sampling was done on day 63 after the first vaccine or placebo injection. The protocol was immunoSEQ multiplex PCR, while the TCRdb copy is restricted to in-frame clones and leaves out a portion. The sample carries hundreds of thousands of clones, 80% to 95% recorded once. This CDR3 region has 16 residues. The trim removed 0 bases at V and 4 bases at J, leaving 5 bases unmatched. The germline V gene has CDR1 LNHDA and CDR2 SQIVND (reference sequence).

The V and J genes are TRBV19 and TRBJ2-7; 11 nucleotides line up with TRBD2. Here the sequenced sample was peripheral blood, taken in a trial of Ad26.COV2.S vaccine versus placebo. The clonotype was recovered from a person between 18 and 59 years old who received the Ad26.COV2.S COVID-19 vaccine or a placebo. As DNA, the CDR3 is TGTGCCAGTAGTATAGATTTGGCTAGCGGGAGGTACGAGCAGTACTTC. Translated, it gives CASSIDLASGRYEQYF.